The 15 T cell receptor beta chains below come from one sample, sequenced in a study of PD-L1 blockade in urothelial cancer. Generated by immunoSEQ multiplex PCR, the TCRdb table keeps only in-frame clones and is missing some. The table shows roughly 21,000 clones, with around 90% occurring only once. The sample in question was PBMCs, obtained around atezolizumab (anti-PD-L1) treatment. These receptors were obtained from a woman aged 60 to 75 with urothelial cancer.

The J gene is TRBJ2-1, the V gene TRBV19, with D tentatively TRBD2 (6 bases). Per germline, CDR1 LNHDA and CDR2 SQIVND (reference sequence). Between the trimmed V and J ends, which lost 7 bases and 8 bases, there was a span of 24 bases. The CDR3 consists of 16 residues. The CDR3 loop is CASKRDSGLNPHEQFF. The CDR3 DNA sequence: TGTGCCAGTAAAAGGGATAGCGGACTTAACCCTCATGAGCAGTTCTTC.

V gene TRBV19 combines with J gene TRBJ2-1, with 7 bases that match TRBD2. Unmatched junction bases numbered 12, after V lost 0 bases and J lost 4 bases. The CDR3 length is 18 residues. CDR1 and CDR2 (germline): LNHDA, SQIVND (reference sequence). The chain's CDR3 is CASSIDLVGGNLYNEQFF. In nucleotides, the CDR3 is TGTGCCAGTAGTATAGATCTTGTGGGAGGGAACCTATACAATGAGCAGTTCTTC. Supplemented by reference TRBV19 and TRBJ2-1, the full variable domain reads DGGITQSPKYLFRKEGQNVTLSCEQNLNHDAMYWYRQDPGQGLRLIYYSQIVNDFQKGDIAEGYSVSREKKESFPLTVTSAQKNPTAFYLCASSIDLVGGNLYNEQFFGPGTRLTVL.

This chain uses TRBV18 with TRBJ2-7, with TRBD2 identical over 7 bases. The CDR3 runs 16 residues. Trimming took 2 bases from V and 4 from J; bases not matched to a gene: 11. Looked up from germline, CDR1 is KGHSH and CDR2 is LQKENI. The chain's CDR3 is CASSPVGGGAPYEQYF. The CDR3 DNA is TGTGCCAGCTCACCAGTTGGGGGAGGGGCTCCTTACGAGCAGTACTTC.

The rearrangement joins TRBV18 to TRBJ2-7; D perhaps matches TRBD2 (6 bases). The germline V gene encodes CDR1 KGHSH and CDR2 LQKENI. V dropped 6 bases and J dropped 3 bases, with 18 bases sitting between them. The CDR3 extends over 15 amino acids. The CDR3, as DNA: TGTGCCAGCTCCCCGCACCCTGGGGAGGTCTACGAGCAGTACTTC. This translates into CASSPHPGEVYEQYF.

The rearrangement links TRBV21-1 to TRBJ2-7; the listed D gene, TRBD2, was not tested against the DNA. TRBV21-1 is marked as a pseudogene. This CDR3 region has 13 residues. CDR3 protein: CASSNGDSYEQYF. For the CDR3, the DNA is TGTGCCAGCAGCAACGGAGATTCCTACGAGCAGTACTTC.

The chain has TRBV18 and TRBJ2-5, with D possibly TRBD1 on 6 matching bases. The V and J ends lost 3 bases and 2 bases respectively, with 7 bases between them. The germline gives CDR1 KGHSH, CDR2 LQKENI. The length of the CDR3 is 13 residues. The CDR3 loop reads CASSPGHQETQYF. The CDR3 bases are TGTGCCAGCTCACCGGGACATCAAGAGACCCAGTACTTC.

CDR3 amino acids: CASRLSGTYEQYF. The DNA for the CDR3 is TGTGCCAGTAGGCTTAGCGGGACCTACGAGCAGTACTTC. The chain employs TRBV19 and TRBJ2-7; 8 bases line up with TRBD2. The CDR3 covers 13 residues. Germline lookup yields CDR1 LNHDA and CDR2 SQIVND (reference sequence). The trim removed 6 bases at V and 2 bases at J, leaving 3 bases unmatched.

This clone was observed a single time. The rearrangement links TRBV6-1 to TRBJ2-5; 9 nucleotides match TRBD2. With 4 bases clipped from V and 4 bases from J, the junction kept 13 bases outside the gene matches. This CDR3 is 17 amino acids long. CDR1 is MNHNS, CDR2 SASEGT, per germline. The CDR3 sequence is CASSGRIGLASRETQYF. The CDR3 DNA reads TGTGCCAGCAGTGGAAGGATAGGACTAGCGTCCCGAGAGACCCAGTACTTC.

The genes are TRBV10-2 and TRBJ2-1; possible D gene TRBD1, 6 bases. Germline V gene data show CDR1 as WSHSY and CDR2 as SAAADI. The CDR3 extends over 13 amino acids. The ends were cut back, 6 bases at V and 8 bases at J, with 14 bases in the middle. For the CDR3, the DNA is TGCGCCAGCAGGGTTTCAGGGGTGGATGAGCAGTTCTTC. Encoded protein: CASRVSGVDEQFF.

This chain connects TRBV19 to TRBJ1-2; D call uncertain. CDR3 length: 15 amino acids. Trimming removed 4 bases from V and 0 bases from J, with 12 bases in between. Germline V gene sequence: CDR1 LNHDA, CDR2 SQIVND (reference sequence). The CDR3 nucleotides are TGTGCCAGTAGTAGACCGGACTGGACTAACTATGGCTACACCTTC. It codes for CASSRPDWTNYGYTF.

The V and J genes are TRBV5-6 and TRBJ1-2; D perhaps matches TRBD1 (5 bases). CDR3 length: 16 residues. The V end lost 4 bases, the J end lost 4 bases, and 20 bases lay between the germline ends. The V gene's germline CDR1 is SGHDT and CDR2 YYEEEE. CDR3 amino acids: CASSPKPRAGGYGYTF. Written as DNA, the CDR3 is TGTGCCAGCAGCCCAAAGCCCCGAGCGGGGGGCTATGGCTACACCTTC. The full variable domain, rest sourced from reference TRBV5-6 and TRBJ1-2, is DAGVTQSPTHLIKTRGQQVTLRCSPKSGHDTVSWYQQALGQGPQFIFQYYEEEERQRGNFPDRFSGHQFPNYSSELNVNALLLGDSALYLCASSPKPRAGGYGYTFGSGTRLTVV.

V is TRBV7-9 and J is TRBJ2-7; tentatively, D is TRBD1 (6 bases). The CDR3 loop spans 14 amino acids. V lost 5 bases and J lost 2, with 13 bases in between. The germline V gene has CDR1 SEHNR and CDR2 FQNEAQ (reference sequence). CDR3 nucleotide sequence: TGTGCCAGCAGCCAGGGGCTCCCCCCCTACGAGCAGTACTTC. This gives the protein CASSQGLPPYEQYF.

This clone was seen a handful of times. This rearrangement joins TRBV6-6 to TRBJ2-2; no reliable D call. V lost 8 bases to trimming and J lost 4 bases, with 5 bases between them. Germline lookup yields CDR1 MNHNY and CDR2 SVGAGI (reference sequence). This CDR3 region has 11 residues. CDR3 amino acids: CASGRTGELFF. The CDR3 bases are TGTGCCAGCGGCCGCACCGGGGAGCTGTTTTTT.

This chain connects TRBV7-2 to TRBJ1-5; D gene unclear. V gave up 5 bases and J gave up 4 bases, with 15 bases separating them. The CDR3 covers 15 residues. Germline values: CDR1 SGHTA, CDR2 FQGNSA. The CDR3 DNA reads TGTGCCAGCAGCCCCGAGGTCTCGGGGAATCAGCCCCAGCATTTT. Protein product: CASSPEVSGNQPQHF.

V and J are TRBV5-4 and TRBJ1-5; weak D call: TRBD1 (5 bases). The length of the CDR3 is 13 residues. The germline gives CDR1 SGHNT, CDR2 YYREEE (reference sequence). Trimming stripped 2 bases from V and 4 bases from J, with 7 bases between. In nucleotides, the CDR3 is TGTGCCAGCAGCTTCGACAGTAATCAGCCCCAGCATTTT. Its translation: CASSFDSNQPQHF. The full variable domain, with the rest looked up from reference TRBV5-4 and TRBJ1-5, is ETGVTQSPTHLIKTRGQQVTLRCSSQSGHNTVSWYQQALGQGPQFIFQYYREEENGRGNFPPRFSGLQFPNYSSELNVNALELDDSALYLCASSFDSNQPQHFGDGTRLSIL.